Listed below are T cell receptor beta chains from one sample, sequenced in a study of T cell responses to AZD1222 COVID-19 vaccine. Clones were sequenced by immunoSEQ multiplex PCR, and TCRdb holds only the in-frame ones, with some missing. The sample has about 150,000 clones, over 80% seen once. The specimen was peripheral blood, collected 28 days after the second AZD1222 dose. These receptor sequences come from an adult who received the AZD1222 COVID-19 vaccine. Each CDR3 is given with its conserved first and last residue. A D gene is named only where the DNA matches it firmly. The size entry is marked missing in some rows and otherwise reads once, few, many or a size class.

abundance | j_gene | v_gene | d_gene | CDR3aa | CDR3nt
. | TRBJ1-2 | TRBV29-1 | TRBD1 | CSVAGGQGVSNYGYTF | TGCAGCGTCGCAGGGGGACAGGGGGTATCCAACTATGGCTACACCTTC
once | TRBJ1-1 | TRBV6-5 | . | CASTTLRTGLIEAFF | TGTGCCAGCACTACTCTTAGGACGGGCCTAATTGAAGCTTTCTTT
. | TRBJ2-7 | TRBV7-9 | . | CASSLAHRMTAQYEQYF | TGTGCCAGCAGCTTAGCCCACCGGATGACAGCTCAGTACGAGCAGTACTTC
. | TRBJ2-5 | TRBV7-2 | . | CASSLNRDETQYF | TGTGCCAGCAGCTTAAACAGGGACGAGACCCAGTACTTC
. | TRBJ2-1 | TRBV4-3 | TRBD2 | CASSEAPLAGGYEQFF | TGCGCCAGCAGCGAGGCCCCACTAGCGGGAGGCTATGAGCAGTTCTTC
. | TRBJ2-5 | TRBV11-3 | TRBD2 | CASSSRTSGSETQYF | TGTGCCAGCAGCTCGCGGACTAGCGGGTCGGAGACCCAGTACTTC
. | TRBJ1-2 | TRBV27 | TRBD1 | CASSLKGALYGYTF | TGTGCCAGCAGTTTAAAGGGGGCCCTTTATGGCTACACCTTC
once | TRBJ1-1 | TRBV7-6 | . | CASSFQLNTEAFF | TGTGCCAGCAGCTTCCAACTGAACACTGAAGCTTTCTTT
once | TRBJ2-2 | TRBV6-4 | . | CASRRDYGELFF | TGTGCCAGCAGGAGGGATTACGGGGAGCTGTTTTTT
once | TRBJ2-1 | TRBV13 | TRBD2 | CASSYYTSGTYNEQFF | TGTGCCAGCTCCTACTACACTAGCGGGACCTACAATGAGCAGTTCTTC
. | TRBJ2-1 | TRBV12-5 | . | CASGLVSRLSQSSYNEQFF | TGTGCTAGTGGTTTGGTCTCCCGTCTCAGCCAAAGCTCCTACAATGAGCAGTTCTTC
. | TRBJ1-2 | TRBV29-1 | . | CSVEVGRGIRGYTF | TGCAGCGTTGAGGTGGGCAGGGGAATCCGTGGCTACACCTTC
. | TRBJ2-2 | TRBV9 | TRBD1 | CASSVRGNPPTGELFF | TGTGCCAGCAGCGTCAGGGGGAACCCACCCACCGGGGAGCTGTTTTTT